The T cell receptor (beta chain) described here comes from a study of cytomegalovirus exposure and HLA in healthy donors. This clone was detected only once. Its cognate antigen is unknown. PCR primers comprised 60 Vbeta and 13 Jbeta primers. The assay was immunoSEQ multiplex PCR, and TCRdb's table has in-frame clones only and misses some. The sample lists around 36,000 clones, roughly 79% occurring once. Study-wide points: Confirmation in vitro established that three CMV-associated chains were specific for CMV antigens. Analyzed later, association rates of TCRs varied across HLA loci, with DRB1 most and HLA-C fewest.

Donors in the study were healthy people who gave bone marrow. The sequencing sample was made of PBMCs. This receptor was obtained from a woman aged 40-49 years in good health and CMV-seronegative.

The CDR3 reads CASSTSTGTVQETQYF. The CDR3 nucleotides are TGCGCCAGCAGCACCTCCACCGGGACAGTCCAAGAGACCCAGTACTTC. This chain links TRBV4-1 with TRBJ2-5, with 7 bases aligning to TRBD1. Trimming cost V 5 bases and J 1 base; bases outside gene matches: 10. Germline V lookup: CDR1 MGHRA, CDR2 YSYEKL. The CDR3 extends over 16 amino acids.